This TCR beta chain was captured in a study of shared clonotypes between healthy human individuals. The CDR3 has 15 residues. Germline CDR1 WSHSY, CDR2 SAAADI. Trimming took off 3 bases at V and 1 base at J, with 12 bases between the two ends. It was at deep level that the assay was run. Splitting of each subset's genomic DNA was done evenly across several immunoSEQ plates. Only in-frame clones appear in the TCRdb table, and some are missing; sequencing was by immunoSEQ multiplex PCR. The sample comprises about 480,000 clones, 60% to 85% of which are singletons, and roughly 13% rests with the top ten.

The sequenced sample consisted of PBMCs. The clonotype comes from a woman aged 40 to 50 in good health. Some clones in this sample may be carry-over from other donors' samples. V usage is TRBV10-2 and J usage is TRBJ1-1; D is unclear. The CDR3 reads CASSDKRGGNTEAFF. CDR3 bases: TGCGCCAGCAGTGACAAACGGGGAGGGAACACTGAAGCTTTCTTT.